This T cell receptor (beta chain) was captured in a study of technical replicates of blood from a handful of donors. The CDR3 is 14 amino acids. The germline V gene has CDR1 KGHSH and CDR2 LQKENI. The germline V and J ends were trimmed by 4 bases and 6 bases, with 13 bases remaining between them. Here immunoSEQ multiplex PCR was the method, and the copy in TCRdb shows in-frame clones only, minus some. The table records tens of thousands of clones, roughly 94% of them present only once. V and J are TRBV18 and TRBJ1-5, with D tentatively TRBD1 (5 bases). The clonotype comes from a human donor in good health. What was sequenced was T cells isolated from PBMCs. In nucleotides, the CDR3 is TGTGCCAGCTCACTTGCCCCGGGGGGTCAGCCCCAGCATTTT. This translates into CASSLAPGGQPQHF.